This T cell receptor (beta chain) was documented in a study of radiotherapy plus CTLA-4 blockade in lung cancer. Study in general: Objective responses were observed in approximately 20% of patients, and disease control was achieved by 30% to 40%. Broader study findings: Radiotherapy was combined with ipilimumab, and tumor-derived TCR clones then expanded in blood. It was early blood T cell clone dynamics, with interferon-beta, that reportedly best predicted response.

Profiling relied on immunoSEQ multiplex PCR, and the TCRdb table lists in-frame clones only, not all of them. The sample consists of some 48,000 clones, less than 90% of them appearing once. As regards this clone: Its specificity is unknown.

With 1 base removed from V and 3 bases from J, the gap between germline ends came to 9 bases. The CDR3 contains 13 residues. The germline CDR1 and CDR2 sequences are GTSNPN and SVGIG (reference sequence). V usage is TRBV30 and J usage is TRBJ1-2; D gene unclear. The specimen comprised peripheral blood, sampled from a patient treated with radiotherapy plus ipilimumab. The source of this sequence is a human donor with non-small cell lung cancer that progressed on radiotherapy plus ipilimumab. Some clones in this sample may be carry-over from other donors' samples. The CDR3 nucleotides read TGTGCCTGGAGTGCGACGGCGGACTATGGCTACACCTTC. Encoded protein: CAWSATADYGYTF.